Following are 22 T cell receptor beta chains from one sample sequenced in a study of spatial heterogeneity in lung cancer. As for time point: sample taken at primary tumor resection. TCRdb independently ran MiXCR on the 5' RACE reads; one entry per CDR3 protein. The sample carries 8,000 or so distinct CDR3 sequences, 5% to 6.5% recorded once. Overall study results and limits: Tumor mutation count correlated with how many alpha and beta TCRs expanded intratumorally.

No antigens are known for them. Sequencing used lung tumor tissue, obtained at surgery. Receptors originate from a male donor with early-stage non-small cell lung cancer.

The rearrangement uses TRBV5-1 and TRBJ2-2; D is ambiguous. V shed 4 bases and J shed 9 bases, with 22 bases lying between them. The CDR3 contains 16 residues. The germline V gene has CDR1 SGHRS and CDR2 YFSETQ. DNA for the CDR3: TGCGCCAGCAGCCAATCCGGGCCAACTCCCCCCCGGGAGCTGTTTTTT. It encodes CASSQSGPTPPRELFF.

This clonotype has just a few counts. The J gene is TRBJ2-2, the V gene TRBV6-1; TRBD2 matches at 7 bases. The germline CDR1 and CDR2 sequences are MNHNS and SASEGT. CDR3 size: 14 residues. Losses at the gene ends were 7 bases for V and 3 bases for J; bases not matched to a gene: 5. The CDR3 spells CASIGTIYTGELFF. DNA of the CDR3: TGTGCCAGCATCGGGACTATTTACACCGGGGAGCTGTTTTTT.

This clonotype has only a few counts. The chain links TRBV10-2 to TRBJ2-1, with D hard to call. The V end was cut by 10 bases, the J end by 2 bases, with 9 bases between. Germline values: CDR1 WSHSY, CDR2 SAAADI. This CDR3 is 12 amino acids long. CDR3 sequence reads: CAILATYNEQFF. The CDR3 coding sequence is TGCGCCATCTTAGCCACCTACAATGAGCAGTTCTTC.

The rearrangement links TRBV19 to TRBJ1-5, with D perhaps TRBD1 (5 bases). V was clipped by 0 bases and J by 9 bases, with 12 bases between them. This CDR3 contains 14 residues. Germline V CDR1 and CDR2: LNHDA, SQIVND (reference sequence). The CDR3 DNA reads TGTGCCAGTAGTATAGATCAGGGCAATAGGCCCCAGCATTTT. Its translation is CASSIDQGNRPQHF.

This chain uses TRBV20-1 with TRBJ2-4; D is ambiguous. This CDR3 has 13 residues. V was trimmed by 5 bases and J by 4 bases, leaving 12 bases between them. Per the germline V gene, CDR1 is DFQATT and CDR2 is SNEGSKA (reference sequence). Here the CDR3 DNA reads TGCAGTGCTGAGCGCCGTGGTAAAAACATTCAGTACTTC. It yields the protein CSAERRGKNIQYF.

By frequency in the sample, this clonotype is medium-sized. CDR3 residues: CASSYTTGRYGYTF. Here the CDR3 DNA reads TGTGCCAGCAGTTACACGACAGGGAGATATGGCTACACCTTC. This chain uses TRBV6-5 with TRBJ1-2, with 7 positions matching TRBD1. The CDR3 sequence is 14 residues long. V lost 2 bases, J lost 5 bases, and 5 bases stayed unmatched. CDR1 and CDR2 from the germline V gene are MNHEY and SVGAGI.

This clonotype was seen ten or more times. The CDR3 loop reads CASSSGTYNEQFF. DNA of the CDR3: TGTGCCAGCAGTTCCGGGACATACAATGAGCAGTTCTTC. V gene TRBV12-3 or TRBV12-4 combines with J gene TRBJ2-1; a possible D gene is TRBD1 (6 bases). The CDR3 totals 13 residues. With 4 bases removed from V and 4 bases from J, the gap between germline ends came to 8 bases.

This clonotype is judged medium-sized. J is TRBJ1-1 and V is TRBV6-6; D gene ambiguous. Trimming stripped 1 base from V and 5 bases from J, with 5 bases between. The CDR3 sequence is 12 residues long. Germline V CDR1 and CDR2: MNHNY, SVGAGI (reference sequence). The CDR3: CASSYWRTEAFF. The CDR3 nucleotides are TGTGCCAGCAGTTACTGGCGGACTGAAGCTTTCTTT.

This clonotype was detected ten times or more. This sequence joins TRBV11-2 and TRBJ2-2; tentatively, D is TRBD2 (6 bases). CDR1 is SGHAT, CDR2 FQNNGV, per germline. The V end lost 5 bases, the J end lost 2 bases, and 12 bases lay between the germline ends. This CDR3 region has 15 residues. CDR3: CASSPGTVNTGELFF. In DNA form, the CDR3 reads TGTGCCAGCAGCCCCGGGACTGTTAACACCGGGGAGCTGTTTTTT. Supplemented by reference TRBV11-2 and TRBJ2-2, the full variable domain reads EAGVAQSPRYKIIEKRQSVAFWCNPISGHATLYWYQQILGQGPKLLIQFQNNGVVDDSQLPKDRFSAERLKGVDSTLKIQPAKLEDSAVYLCASSPGTVNTGELFFGEGSRLTVL.

This clonotype was picked up many times. The V call is TRBV11-3, the J call TRBJ2-7; the match to TRBD2 covers 10 bases. The V gene end was trimmed by 5 bases and the J gene end by 3 bases; junction bases not matched to a gene: 10. The CDR3 totals 16 residues. Germline V gives CDR1 SGHNT, CDR2 YENEEA. CDR3 residues: CASSLGAASGSYEQYF. CDR3 sequence (DNA): TGTGCCAGCAGCCTAGGGGCGGCTAGCGGGAGCTACGAGCAGTACTTC.

V usage is TRBV20-1 and J usage is TRBJ2-3; D tentatively fits TRBD1 or TRBD2 (5 bases each). The CDR3 covers 14 residues. CDR1 and CDR2 (germline): DFQATT, SNEGSKA (reference sequence). The V end was cut by 8 bases, the J end by 7 bases, with 22 bases between. This CDR3 reads CSTPLDTEEYTQYF. The DNA of the CDR3 is TGCAGTACGCCCCTGGACACGGAGGAGTATACGCAGTATTTT.

The gene calls are TRBV2 and TRBJ2-1; the match to TRBD2 covers 13 bases. The CDR3 contains 13 residues. Per the germline V gene, CDR1 is SNHLY and CDR2 is FYNNEI. Germline trimming cut 3 bases from V and 15 bases from J; bases unmatched to any gene: 5. The CDR3 nucleotides read TGTGCCAGCAGTGATACTAGCGGGGGGGCCGGGTTCTTC. Amino acid sequence: CASSDTSGGAGFF.

Note on this clonotype: This may be a read error: a much more frequent sequence differs by one nucleotide. The chain uses TRBV2 and TRBJ2-2, with D unresolved. V was pared by 8 bases and J by 4 bases, with 14 bases between. The CDR3 contains 14 residues. Germline V lookup: CDR1 SNHLY, CDR2 FYNNEI. CDR3 DNA: TGTGCCAGCTCAGTAGACATGAGCACCGGGGAGCTGTTTTTT. This gives the protein CASSVDMSTGELFF.

This clonotype was observed a handful of times. V gene TRBV7-2 combines with J gene TRBJ2-5; unclear D gene. V lost 0 bases and J 0 bases, leaving 11 bases between the germline ends. The germline CDR1 and CDR2 sequences are SGHTA and FQGNSA. The CDR3 extends over 16 amino acids. The CDR3: CASSLARSAYQETQYF. CDR3 DNA: TGTGCCAGCAGCTTAGCAAGGTCAGCATACCAAGAGACCCAGTACTTC. Using reference TRBV7-2 and TRBJ2-5 for the parts outside the CDR3, the full variable domain is GAGVSQSPSNKVTEKGKDVELRCDPISGHTALYWYRQSLGQGLEFLIYFQGNSAPDKSGLPSDRFSAERTGGSVSTLTIQRTQQEDSAVYLCASSLARSAYQETQYFGPGTRLLVL.

This clonotype is medium-sized within its sample. The chain combines TRBV10-3 with TRBJ2-6, with TRBD2 matching over 13 bases. The CDR3 contains 19 residues. J gave up 0 bases and V 3 bases, and 5 bases lay outside the gene matches. Germline CDR1 and CDR2: ENHRY and SYGVKD. The CDR3 region is CAISDVRLAGGSGANVLTF. As DNA, the CDR3 is TGTGCCATCAGTGATGTCCGACTAGCGGGAGGCTCTGGGGCCAACGTCCTGACTTTC.

Of note for this clonotype: A read error may account for a junction end that differs from germline. V and J are TRBV28 and TRBJ2-7; D may be TRBD2 (6 bases). This CDR3 contains 15 residues. The germline CDR1 and CDR2 sequences are MDHEN and SYDVKM. CDR3 in amino acids: CANSLRDSSSYEQYF. CDR3 coding DNA: TGTGCCAACAGTTTAAGGGACTCGAGCTCCTACGAGCAGTACTTC.

This clonotype has at least ten counts. The chain links TRBV6-2 or TRBV6-3 to TRBJ2-4, with 7 bases fitting TRBD2. This CDR3 contains 15 residues. Germline lookup yields CDR1 MNHEY and CDR2 SVGEGT. After removal of 8 bases from V and 3 bases from J, the junction contained 10 bases not matched to a gene. In DNA, the CDR3 is TGTGCCAGCCGTCGGGGGGATGTAGACAAAAACATTCAGTACTTC. This sequence encodes CASRRGDVDKNIQYF.

This clonotype was recorded many times. The chain joins TRBV2 to TRBJ2-7; D gene unclear. Trimming stripped 6 bases from V and 3 bases from J, with 18 bases between. This CDR3 comprises 15 residues. The V gene's germline CDR1 is SNHLY and CDR2 FYNNEI. DNA for the CDR3: TGTGCCAGCAGCGCCTCCTATTCCAAGCACTACGAGCAGTACTTC. It yields the protein CASSASYSKHYEQYF.

This clonotype came up many times. This chain connects TRBV5-1 to TRBJ2-5; 9 bases line up with TRBD2. This CDR3 spans 14 amino acids. Trimming took 3 bases from V and 5 from J; bases not matched to a gene: 5. Per the germline V gene, CDR1 is SGHRS and CDR2 is YFSETQ. CDR3 sequence: CASSSVAGDETQYF. The CDR3 nucleotides read TGCGCCAGCAGCTCGGTAGCGGGAGATGAGACCCAGTACTTC.

This clonotype has ten or more counts. The gene calls are TRBV4-1 and TRBJ2-4; a possible D gene is TRBD2 (6 bases). Germline CDR1 MGHRA, CDR2 YSYEKL. There are 13 residues in the CDR3. V dropped 5 bases and J dropped 8 bases, with 13 bases sitting between them. The CDR3 coding sequence is TGCGCCAGCAGCTCTGCGGGGCAAGACATTCAGTACTTC. Amino acids: CASSSAGQDIQYF.

This clonotype has a count of ten or more. The chain employs TRBV29-1 and TRBJ1-2; perhaps TRBD1 as D (6 bases). V lost 6 bases, J lost 5 bases, and 13 bases lay in between. This CDR3 is 12 amino acids long. Germline-derived CDR1 and CDR2 are SQVTM and ANQGSEA. The CDR3 nucleotides are TGCAGCGTACCATCGACAGGTTATGGCTACACCTTC. The encoded protein is CSVPSTGYGYTF.

This clonotype was detected many times. The rearrangement links TRBV29-1 to TRBJ1-2, with 7 bases that match TRBD1. V shed 4 bases and J 5 bases; nucleotides not matched to a gene: 10. Germline V gene sequence: CDR1 SQVTM, CDR2 ANQGSEA. This CDR3 comprises 14 residues. The CDR3 loop is CSVAGEGAIYGYTF. CDR3 bases: TGCAGCGTTGCGGGGGAGGGGGCTATTTATGGCTACACCTTC.